A selection of T cell receptor beta chains follows, all from one sample in a study of early T cells in non-severe SARS-CoV-2 infection. TCRdb re-analysed the 5' RACE reads in MiXCR, keeping a single row per CDR3 protein. The table has roughly 52,000 distinct CDR3 sequences, about 6.4% seen once. Source: whole blood, taken at baseline. Receptors originate from an adult who was a healthcare worker with PCR-confirmed SARS-CoV-2 infection or an uninfected control (not recorded which). Each CDR3 is given with its conserved first and last residue. Clone size appears in some rows only: once, few, many, or a class for an expanded clone.

CDR3aa | j_gene | v_gene | abundance
CSVVLFSGNTIYF | TRBJ1-3 | TRBV29-1 | many
CASSYNSWGLTSRVTDTQYF | TRBJ2-3 | TRBV6-2/TRBV6-3 | .
CSARNEFSEQYF | TRBJ2-7 | TRBV20-1 | .
CASSPGPSSYNEQFF | TRBJ2-1 | TRBV7-2 | many
CSVGGGVYEQYF | TRBJ2-7 | TRBV29-1 | many
CASSALNAGELFF | TRBJ2-2 | TRBV7-2 | many
CASSFPPTITDTQYF | TRBJ2-3 | TRBV7-6 | many
CASSRHSATSLDGYTF | TRBJ1-2 | TRBV14 | many
CASSYSGLSTDTQYF | TRBJ2-3 | TRBV6-6 | many
CASSSVAQGAYGYTF | TRBJ1-2 | TRBV6-5 | .
CASSVLSGTYNEQFF | TRBJ2-1 | TRBV9 | few
CATLGQYTEAFF | TRBJ1-1 | TRBV6-5 | many
CASGVRYTYSNQPQHF | TRBJ1-5 | TRBV2 | many
CASSSQDKGEQFF | TRBJ2-1 | TRBV6-2/TRBV6-3 | few
CASRRAGGTDTQYF | TRBJ2-3 | TRBV6-1 | many
CASSLGLGGPFETQYF | TRBJ2-5 | TRBV5-4 | few
CATSEGPTYGYTF | TRBJ1-2 | TRBV24-1 | many
CASSGNPSNYGYTF | TRBJ1-2 | TRBV18 | many
CASSHSSAAYNEQFF | TRBJ2-1 | TRBV14 | many
CASNKDALNEKLFF | TRBJ1-4 | TRBV6-1 | .
CSAGQGVTEQYF | TRBJ2-7 | TRBV29-1 | few
CSAAYGGNYGYTF | TRBJ1-2 | TRBV20-1 | many
CASSPGTGDEKLFF | TRBJ1-4 | TRBV18 | .
CASNTVGNTGELFF | TRBJ2-2 | TRBV7-2 | many
CASSLALWSETQYF | TRBJ2-5 | TRBV7-9 | .
CASSPQRGGGDEQFF | TRBJ2-1 | TRBV11-3 | .
CASSLERGLREELFF | TRBJ2-2 | TRBV7-9 | many
CASSFQGFKIYEQYF | TRBJ2-7 | TRBV27 | few
CASSPAGTGGTEAFF | TRBJ1-1 | TRBV11-2 | .
CAGRGGRGPYNEQFF | TRBJ2-1 | TRBV28 | .
CASSSLSETTGKLFF | TRBJ1-4 | TRBV9 | .